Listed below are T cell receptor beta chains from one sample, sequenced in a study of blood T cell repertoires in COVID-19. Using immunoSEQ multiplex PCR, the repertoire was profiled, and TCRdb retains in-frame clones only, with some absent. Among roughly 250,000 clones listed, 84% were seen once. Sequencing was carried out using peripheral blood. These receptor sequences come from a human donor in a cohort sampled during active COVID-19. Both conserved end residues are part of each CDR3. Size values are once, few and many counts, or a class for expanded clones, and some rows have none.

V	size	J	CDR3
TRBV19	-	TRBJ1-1	CASKAGQGAVNTEAFF
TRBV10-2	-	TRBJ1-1	CASRRWAYTEAFF
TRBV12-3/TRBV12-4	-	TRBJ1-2	CASSPRHYGYTF
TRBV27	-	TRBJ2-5	CASSGLAGGQETQYF
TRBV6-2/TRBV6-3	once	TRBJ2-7	CASSPSGSPRYEQYF
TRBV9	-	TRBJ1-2	CASSPRTDSNYGYTF
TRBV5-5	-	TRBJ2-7	CASRPGLATLQYF
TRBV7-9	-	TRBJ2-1	CASSSAGSSGSNEQFF
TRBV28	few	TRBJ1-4	CASSSPGGFTNEKLFF
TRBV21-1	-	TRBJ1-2	CASSNEGGADGYTF
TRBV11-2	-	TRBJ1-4	CASSLGDNKRGEKLFF
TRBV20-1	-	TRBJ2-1	CSARAGEQFF
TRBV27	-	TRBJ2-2	CASKRLKGSTGELFF
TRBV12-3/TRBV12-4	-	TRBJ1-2	CASSSGQHGYTF
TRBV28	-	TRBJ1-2	CASSLGGKFGGYTF
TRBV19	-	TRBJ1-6	CASSPLVGGRLSTGNSPLHF
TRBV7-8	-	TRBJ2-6	CASSYRTGGFSGANVLTF
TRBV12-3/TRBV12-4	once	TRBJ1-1	CASSTTSNTEAFF
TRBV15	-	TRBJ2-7	CATSRGGQGARNEQYF
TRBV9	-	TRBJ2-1	CASSVETSGYNEQFF
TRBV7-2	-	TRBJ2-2	CASSLRGTGELFF
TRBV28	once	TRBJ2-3	CASSWGIGAGGSDTQYF
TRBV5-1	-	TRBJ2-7	CASRYAGGGYEQYF
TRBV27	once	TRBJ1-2	CASSRDRSTGYGYTF
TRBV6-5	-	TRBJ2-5	CASRQGQETQYF
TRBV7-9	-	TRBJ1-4	CASSPGTGNEKLFF
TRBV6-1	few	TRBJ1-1	CASSETASGGFTEAFF
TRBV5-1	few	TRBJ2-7	CASSLGQGFTYEQYF
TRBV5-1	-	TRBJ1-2	CASSLSGGYTF
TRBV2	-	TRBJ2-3	CASSGGLVSDTQYF
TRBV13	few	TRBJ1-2	CASSSRGGGQGYTF
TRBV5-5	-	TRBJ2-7	CASSLAGLAVYEQYF